These 19 T cell receptor beta chains originate from one sample sequenced in a study of T cells in Graves' hyperthyroidism and ophthalmopathy. What was amplified from RNA transcripts were TCR beta CDR3 regions. Carried out on the TCR CDR3, a first-round RT-PCR used the HTBI primer set. TCRdb passed the multiplex PCR reads through MiXCR, listing each CDR3 protein once. The sample has a few hundred thousand distinct CDR3 sequences, 40% to 55% seen once. What was sequenced was peripheral blood or thyroid tissue (not recorded which). The receptors derive from a woman between 18 and 29 years old with Graves' hyperthyroidism.

This chain connects TRBV24-1 to TRBJ2-7; 11 bases are shared with TRBD2. The J call may be mistaken, given a closer DNA end match to TRBJ2-1. Germline loops: CDR1 KGHDR, CDR2 SFDVKD. The CDR3 runs to 16 residues. This chain's CDR3 is CATSEKTSGVGLEQFF. The CDR3 nucleotides are TGTGCCACCAGTGAAAAGACTAGCGGGGTCGGGCTTGAGCAGTTCTTC.

J is TRBJ1-2 and V is TRBV7-2; 8 bases are a match to TRBD1. The germline gives CDR1 SGHTA, CDR2 FQGNSA. The length of the CDR3 is 17 residues. J lost 5 bases, V lost 5 bases, and 16 bases had no gene match. The CDR3 bases are TGTGCCAGCAGCGTTGAAGTGAACAGGGGGTCACTGTATGGCTACACCTTC. Its protein is CASSVEVNRGSLYGYTF.

This clonotype came up many times. The rearrangement joins TRBV24-1 to TRBJ1-5, with D possibly TRBD1 on 5 matching bases. The CDR3 has 14 amino acids. The germline V and J ends were trimmed by 2 bases and 6 bases, with 10 bases remaining between them. Per germline, CDR1 KGHDR and CDR2 SFDVKD. The CDR3, as DNA: TGTGCCACCAGTGATTCCCAGGGACGTCAGCCCCAGCATTTT. It encodes CATSDSQGRQPQHF.

The rearrangement joins TRBV12-3 or TRBV12-4 to TRBJ1-2; possible D gene TRBD1, 6 bases. The CDR3 is made up of 12 amino acids. V was pared by 6 bases and J by 8 bases, with 13 bases between. CDR3 in amino acids: CASSPTGHGYTF. The CDR3 DNA is TGTGCCAGCAGCCCTACAGGGCACGGCTACACCTTC.

There are many counts of this clonotype. The V call is TRBV5-1, the J call TRBJ1-5; D not certain. This CDR3 is 16 amino acids long. The V end lost 0 bases, the J end lost 1 base, and 11 bases lay between the germline ends. Germline V gives CDR1 SGHRS, CDR2 YFSETQ. CDR3 sequence: CASSLEPGFSNQPQHF. For the CDR3, the DNA is TGCGCCAGCAGCTTGGAGCCCGGGTTCAGCAATCAGCCCCAGCATTTT. Together with reference TRBV5-1 and TRBJ1-5, the CDR3 gives the full variable domain: KAGVTQTPRYLIKTRGQQVTLSCSPISGHRSVSWYQQTPGQGLQFLFEYFSETQRNKGNFPGRFSGRQFSNSRSEMNVSTLELGDSALYLCASSLEPGFSNQPQHFGDGTRLSIL.

The chain combines TRBV25-1 with TRBJ2-7; 7 nucleotides align to TRBD1. The CDR3 length is 12 residues. Germline V gene lookup returns CDR1 MGHDK and CDR2 SYGVNS. CDR3 nucleotides: TGTGCTTCGCGGACAGGAGACTACGAGCAGTACTTC. Residues: CASRTGDYEQYF.

The CDR3 protein is CASSPWGGGQETQYF. The CDR3 region has the DNA TGTGCCAGCAGTCCATGGGGGGGAGGGCAAGAGACCCAGTACTTC. This chain links TRBV6-1 with TRBJ2-5; 7 bases are shared with TRBD2. This CDR3 contains 15 residues. CDR1 and CDR2 (germline): MNHNS, SASEGT. V shed 5 bases, J shed 2 bases, and the junction held 8 bases outside the gene matches.

With regard to this clonotype: The germline gene is not matched at one end of the junction; a read error may be the cause. The rearrangement uses TRBV19 and TRBJ2-6; a weak D match, TRBD2 (6 bases). Germline lookup yields CDR1 LNHDA and CDR2 SQIVND (reference sequence). The CDR3 runs to 13 residues. The CDR3 coding sequence is TGTGCCAGTAGCATCGCTCGGAGGGGTACTGAAGCTTTC. Amino acid sequence: CASSIARRGTEAF. The full variable domain, with the rest looked up from reference TRBV19 and TRBJ2-6, is DGGITQSPKYLFRKEGQNVTLSCEQNLNHDAMYWYRQDPGQGLRLIYYSQIVNDFQKGDIAEGYSVSREKKESFPLTVTSAQKNPTAFYLCASSIARRGTEAFGAGSRLTVL.

This clonotype was counted ten times or more. The genes are TRBV14 and TRBJ1-1; 8 nucleotides line up with TRBD1. V was clipped by 0 bases and J by 1 base; unmatched bases: 4. Germline V gives CDR1 SGHDN, CDR2 FVKESK. The CDR3 has 16 amino acids. CDR3 nucleotide sequence: TGTGCCAGCAGCCAAGATCGACAGGGGTGGAACACTGAAGCTTTCTTT. This encodes CASSQDRQGWNTEAFF.

This clonotype was detected ten times or more. This chain connects TRBV7-3 to TRBJ2-2; D gene uncertain. The CDR3 is made up of 14 amino acids. V shed 0 bases and J shed 7 bases, with 9 bases lying between them. CDR1 is SGHTA and CDR2 is FQGTGA in the germline V gene. CDR3 bases: TGTGCCAGCAGCTTAACGTTATGGGGCGGGGAGCTGTTTTTT. Translation: CASSLTLWGGELFF.

The chain combines TRBV12-3 or TRBV12-4 with TRBJ1-6, with 7 nucleotides matching TRBD1. The V and J ends lost 6 bases and 7 bases, in that order; junction bases with no gene match: 12. CDR3 length equals 16 residues. The CDR3 DNA is TGTGCCAGCAGCCCCGGGACAGCGTGGTGGAATTCACCCCTCCACTTT. As protein: CASSPGTAWWNSPLHF.

CDR3 amino acids: CAITRGLAGYEQYF. CDR3 sequence (DNA): TGTGCCATTACCCGGGGACTAGCGGGGTACGAGCAGTACTTC. J is TRBJ2-7 and V is TRBV10-3; 13 nucleotides line up with TRBD2. V shed 9 bases, J shed 4 bases, and the junction held 6 bases outside the gene matches. Germline CDR1 reads ENHRY; CDR2 reads SYGVKD. The CDR3 has 14 residues.

J is TRBJ2-2 and V is TRBV10-3, with unresolved D. CDR3 length: 14 residues. Deletions cut 10 bases from V and 4 bases from J, with 16 bases between. CDR1 is ENHRY, CDR2 SYGVKD, per germline. In nucleotides, the CDR3 is TGTGCCAGCAGCCAACGCGGCAGCACCGGGGAGCTGTTTTTT. This codes for CASSQRGSTGELFF.

The chain uses TRBV7-2 and TRBJ2-7; possible D gene TRBD1, 5 bases. In germline, CDR1 is SGHTA, CDR2 FQGNSA. V lost 5 bases, J lost 9 bases, and 17 bases lay in between. The CDR3 has 13 residues. Here the CDR3 reads CASSPDRLWGQYF. The CDR3 coding sequence is TGTGCCAGCAGCCCTGACAGACTTTGGGGGCAGTACTTC. Complete variable domain (other parts from reference TRBV7-2 and TRBJ2-7): GAGVSQSPSNKVTEKGKDVELRCDPISGHTALYWYRQSLGQGLEFLIYFQGNSAPDKSGLPSDRFSAERTGGSVSTLTIQRTQQEDSAVYLCASSPDRLWGQYFGPGTRLTVT.

This rearrangement joins TRBV29-1 to TRBJ2-5; D is undetermined. Per germline, CDR1 SQVTM and CDR2 ANQGSEA. This CDR3 spans 11 amino acids. Trimming cost V 4 bases and J 5 bases, with 8 bases left between them. CDR3 DNA sequence: TGCAGCGTTGGGTATGGGGAGACCCAGTACTTC. This gives the protein CSVGYGETQYF.

In its sample, this clonotype was seen many times. The V call is TRBV6-1, the J call TRBJ1-1, with 7 nucleotides matching TRBD1. CDR1 is MNHNS, CDR2 SASEGT, per germline. The CDR3 is 12 amino acids. Germline trimming cut 1 base from V and 8 bases from J; bases unmatched to any gene: 1. DNA of the CDR3: TGTGCCAGCAGTGAAGGACAGGGAGAAGCTTTCTTT. It specifies CASSEGQGEAFF.

This clonotype was counted ten times or more. This chain connects TRBV10-3 to TRBJ2-5; D possibly corresponds to TRBD1 (6 bases). Trimming cost V 0 bases and J 1 base, with 6 bases left between them. CDR3 length: 14 residues. Germline CDR1 reads ENHRY; CDR2 reads SYGVKD. The CDR3 DNA reads TGTGCCATCAGTGAGTCGGACAGCCAAGAGACCCAGTACTTC. Translated, it gives CAISESDSQETQYF.

The V and J genes are TRBV13 and TRBJ1-4, with D possibly TRBD1 on 5 matching bases. The length of the CDR3 is 19 residues. Per germline, CDR1 PRHDT and CDR2 FYEKMQ (reference sequence). The germline V and J ends were trimmed by 3 bases and 10 bases, with 30 bases remaining between them. The CDR3 loop reads CASSFLSGGLAGVSGKLFF. The DNA for the CDR3 is TGTGCCAGCAGCTTCCTCTCGGGGGGACTAGCGGGCGTTTCGGGAAAACTGTTTTTT.

The table lists this clonotype with many counts. The rearrangement links TRBV20-1 to TRBJ2-2, with D perhaps TRBD2 (6 bases). With 6 bases removed from V and 2 bases from J, the gap between germline ends came to 7 bases. This CDR3 contains 12 residues. Germline CDR1 and CDR2: DFQATT and SNEGSKA (reference sequence). CDR3 sequence reads: CSAGSNTGELFF. The CDR3, as DNA: TGCAGTGCCGGGAGTAACACCGGGGAGCTGTTTTTT.